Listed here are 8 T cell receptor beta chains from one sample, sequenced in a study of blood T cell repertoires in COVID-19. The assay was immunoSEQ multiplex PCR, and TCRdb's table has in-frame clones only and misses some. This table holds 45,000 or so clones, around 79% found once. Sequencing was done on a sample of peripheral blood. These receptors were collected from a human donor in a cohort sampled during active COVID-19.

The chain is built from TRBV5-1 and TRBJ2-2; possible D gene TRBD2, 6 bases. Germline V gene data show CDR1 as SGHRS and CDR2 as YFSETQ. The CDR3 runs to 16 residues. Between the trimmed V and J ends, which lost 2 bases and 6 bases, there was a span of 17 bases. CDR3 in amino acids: CASSLSAMGGAGELFF. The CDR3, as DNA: TGCGCCAGCAGCTTAAGCGCAATGGGAGGCGCCGGGGAGCTGTTTTTT.

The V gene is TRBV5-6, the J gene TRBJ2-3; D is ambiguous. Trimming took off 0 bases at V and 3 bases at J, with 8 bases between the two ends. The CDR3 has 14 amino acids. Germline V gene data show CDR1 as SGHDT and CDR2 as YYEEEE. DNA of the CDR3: TGTGCCAGCAGCTTGGCCTTCTCGACAGATACGCAGTATTTT. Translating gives CASSLAFSTDTQYF.

CDR3 residues: CAWSPGTGAGPLHF. The CDR3 region has the DNA TGTGCCTGGAGTCCTGGGACAGGGGCGGGACCCCTCCACTTT. The chain joins TRBV30 to TRBJ1-6; 10 bases fit TRBD1. This CDR3 has 14 amino acids. V shed 2 bases, J shed 12 bases, and the junction held 7 bases outside the gene matches. CDR1 is GTSNPN, CDR2 SVGIG, per germline (reference sequence).

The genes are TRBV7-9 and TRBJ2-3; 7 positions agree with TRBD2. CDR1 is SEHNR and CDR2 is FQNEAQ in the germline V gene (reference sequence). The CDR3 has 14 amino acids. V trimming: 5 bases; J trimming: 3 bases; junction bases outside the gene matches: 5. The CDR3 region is CASSSGVRTDTQYF. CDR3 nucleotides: TGTGCCAGCAGCAGCGGGGTTCGGACAGATACGCAGTATTTT.

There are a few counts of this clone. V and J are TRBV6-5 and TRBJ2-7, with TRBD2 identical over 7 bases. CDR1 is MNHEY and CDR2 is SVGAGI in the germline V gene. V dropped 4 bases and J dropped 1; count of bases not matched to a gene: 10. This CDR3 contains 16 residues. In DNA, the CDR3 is TGTGCCAGCAGTTCCTACTTTGCGGGAGTTTCCTACGAGCAGTACTTC. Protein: CASSSYFAGVSYEQYF.

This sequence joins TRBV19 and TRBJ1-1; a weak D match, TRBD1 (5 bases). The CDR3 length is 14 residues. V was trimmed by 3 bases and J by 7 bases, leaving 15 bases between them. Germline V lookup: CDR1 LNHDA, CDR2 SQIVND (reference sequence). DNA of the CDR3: TGTGCCAGTAGTATGAACGGTCAGGGTATTGAAGCTTTCTTT. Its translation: CASSMNGQGIEAFF.

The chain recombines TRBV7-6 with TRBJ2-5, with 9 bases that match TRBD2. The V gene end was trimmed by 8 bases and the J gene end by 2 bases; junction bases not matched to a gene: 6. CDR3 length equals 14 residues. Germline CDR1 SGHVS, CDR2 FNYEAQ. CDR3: CASLRTSEQETQYF. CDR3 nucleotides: TGTGCCAGCCTCCGGACTAGCGAACAAGAGACCCAGTACTTC.

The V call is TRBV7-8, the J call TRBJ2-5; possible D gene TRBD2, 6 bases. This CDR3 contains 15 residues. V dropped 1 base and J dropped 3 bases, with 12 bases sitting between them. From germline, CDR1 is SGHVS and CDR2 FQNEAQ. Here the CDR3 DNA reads TGTGCCAGCAGCTTAGGTTCAGCGGGCGAAGAGACCCAGTACTTC. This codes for CASSLGSAGEETQYF.